The 3 T cell receptor beta chains below all came from one sample that was sequenced in a study of regulatory T cells in long-lasting Graves disease. Relying on iRepertoire HTBI primers and Arm-PCR of CDR3 regions, the team built TCR beta libraries. TCRdb re-derived calls from the multiplex PCR reads in MiXCR, one entry per CDR3 protein. This table holds a few hundred thousand distinct CDR3 sequences, roughly a fifth found once. Time point described: newly diagnosed GD, antithyroid drugs for less than 3 months. Researchers made the TCR library from RNA that was extracted from PBMCs. This specimen consisted of peripheral blood mononuclear cells (PBMCs), obtained at new diagnosis, from a patient treated with antithyroid drugs. All receptors derive from a female donor with Graves disease.

The chain combines TRBV6-2 or TRBV6-3 with TRBJ2-3; possible D gene TRBD2, 6 bases. The CDR3 has 16 amino acids. The germline CDR1 and CDR2 sequences are MNHEY and SVGEGT. With 0 bases removed from V and 4 bases from J, the gap between germline ends came to 14 bases. In DNA form, the CDR3 reads TGTGCCAGCAGTTACTCGAGGAGACTAGTCTCAGATACGCAGTATTTT. Encoded protein: CASSYSRRLVSDTQYF.

This clonotype has ten or more counts. The CDR3 protein is CASSPTSNSPLHF. CDR3 in DNA: TGTGCCAGCAGCCCCACCAGTAATTCACCCCTCCACTTT. The chain is built from TRBV7-2 and TRBJ1-6; D unresolved. This CDR3 contains 13 residues. Germline lookup yields CDR1 SGHTA and CDR2 FQGNSA. The V end lost 5 bases, the J end lost 6 bases, and 8 bases lay between the germline ends. Based on the CDR3 plus reference TRBV7-2 and TRBJ1-6, the full variable domain is GAGVSQSPSNKVTEKGKDVELRCDPISGHTALYWYRQSLGQGLEFLIYFQGNSAPDKSGLPSDRFSAERTGGSVSTLTIQRTQQEDSAVYLCASSPTSNSPLHFGNGTRLTVT.

This clonotype showed up just once. The chain is built from TRBV7-3 and TRBJ2-7; the D is unclear. CDR1 is SGHTA and CDR2 is FQGTGA in the germline V gene. CDR3 length: 14 residues. Trimming took 2 bases from V and 6 from J, leaving 14 bases between them. In DNA, the CDR3 is TGTGCCAGCAGCTTATCCAGGACCGGCTCCGAGCAGTACTTC. As protein: CASSLSRTGSEQYF.